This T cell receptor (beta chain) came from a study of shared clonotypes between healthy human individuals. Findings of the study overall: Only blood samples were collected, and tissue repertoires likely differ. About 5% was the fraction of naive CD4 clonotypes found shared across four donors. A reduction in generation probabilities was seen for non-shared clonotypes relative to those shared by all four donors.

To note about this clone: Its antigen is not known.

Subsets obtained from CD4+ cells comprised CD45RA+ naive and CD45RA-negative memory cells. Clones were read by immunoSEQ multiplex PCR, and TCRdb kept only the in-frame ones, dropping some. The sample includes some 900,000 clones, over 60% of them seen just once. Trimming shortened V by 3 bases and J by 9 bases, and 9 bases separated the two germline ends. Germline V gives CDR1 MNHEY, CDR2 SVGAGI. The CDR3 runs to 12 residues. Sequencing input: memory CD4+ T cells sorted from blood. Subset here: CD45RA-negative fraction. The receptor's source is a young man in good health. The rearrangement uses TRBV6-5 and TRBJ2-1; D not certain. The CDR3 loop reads CASSYDRGEQFF. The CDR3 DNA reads TGTGCCAGCAGTTATGACCGTGGTGAGCAGTTCTTC.